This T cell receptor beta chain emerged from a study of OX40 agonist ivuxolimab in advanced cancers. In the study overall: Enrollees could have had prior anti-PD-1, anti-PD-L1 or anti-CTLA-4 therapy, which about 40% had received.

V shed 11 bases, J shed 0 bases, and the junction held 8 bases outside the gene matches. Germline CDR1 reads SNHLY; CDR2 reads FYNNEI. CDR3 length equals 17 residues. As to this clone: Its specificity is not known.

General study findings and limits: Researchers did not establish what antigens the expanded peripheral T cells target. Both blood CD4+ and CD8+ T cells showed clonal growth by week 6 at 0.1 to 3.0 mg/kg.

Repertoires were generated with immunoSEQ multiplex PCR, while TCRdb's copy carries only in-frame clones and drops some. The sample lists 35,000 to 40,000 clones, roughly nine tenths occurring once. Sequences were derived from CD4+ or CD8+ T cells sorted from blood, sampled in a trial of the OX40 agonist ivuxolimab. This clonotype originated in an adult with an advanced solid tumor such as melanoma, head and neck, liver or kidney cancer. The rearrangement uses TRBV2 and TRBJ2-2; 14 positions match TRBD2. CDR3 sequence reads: CAGSGTSGGANTGELFF. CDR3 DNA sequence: TGTGCCGGCTCCGGGACTAGCGGGGGCGCGAACACCGGGGAGCTGTTTTTT.